One sample yielded the 20 T cell receptor beta chains listed below, sequenced in a study of blood T cell repertoires in COVID-19. Libraries were prepared by immunoSEQ multiplex PCR; TCRdb keeps only in-frame clonotypes and omits some of them. The data hold about 430,000 clones, with approximately 92% observed a single time. The sequencing sample was made of PBMCs or T cells enriched from blood (not recorded which). The receptor source for this set is a man aged 25 to 40 who had recovered from COVID-19.

This clone was counted once. The chain links TRBV19 to TRBJ2-7; D is possibly TRBD1 (5 bases). The V end was cut by 5 bases, the J end by 3 bases, with 14 bases between. The germline CDR1 and CDR2 sequences are LNHDA and SQIVND (reference sequence). The CDR3 has 14 residues. The DNA for the CDR3 is TGTGCCAGTAGTTTAGGACACCCCCACTACGAGCAGTACTTC. This encodes CASSLGHPHYEQYF. Full variable domain (missing parts from reference TRBV19 and TRBJ2-7): DGGITQSPKYLFRKEGQNVTLSCEQNLNHDAMYWYRQDPGQGLRLIYYSQIVNDFQKGDIAEGYSVSREKKESFPLTVTSAQKNPTAFYLCASSLGHPHYEQYFGPGTRLTVT.

J is TRBJ2-7 and V is TRBV10-3; 7 nucleotides align to TRBD2. The CDR3 contains 13 residues. Germline V gene data show CDR1 as ENHRY and CDR2 as SYGVKD. J was trimmed by 0 bases and V by 8 bases; bases with no gene match: 4. The CDR3 DNA sequence: TGTGCCATCGCGGGAGTGAACTCCTACGAGCAGTACTTC. Its translation: CAIAGVNSYEQYF.

The chain joins TRBV28 to TRBJ2-2; a possible D gene is TRBD1 (5 bases). The CDR3 runs to 12 residues. Germline V gene sequence: CDR1 MDHEN, CDR2 SYDVKM. Trimming left V 6 bases short and J 7 bases short, with 9 bases between. CDR3 nucleotide sequence: TGTGCCAGCAGGAACCAGGGCGGGGAGCTGTTTTTT. It codes for CASRNQGGELFF. The complete variable domain, with remaining parts taken from reference TRBV28 and TRBJ2-2, reads DVKVTQSSRYLVKRTGEKVFLECVQDMDHENMFWYRQDPGLGLRLIYFSYDVKMKEKGDIPEGYSVSREKKERFSLILESASTNQTSMYLCASRNQGGELFFGEGSRLTVL.

The chain has TRBV12-3 or TRBV12-4 and TRBJ1-2; D is unclear. The V and J ends lost 7 bases and 10 bases respectively, with 16 bases between them. This CDR3 is 12 amino acids long. The CDR3 sequence is CASTPGGPSYTF. In DNA, the CDR3 is TGTGCCAGCACTCCGGGAGGACCCTCCTACACCTTC.

V is TRBV27 and J is TRBJ1-5; D is ambiguous. Germline V gene lookup returns CDR1 MNHEY and CDR2 SMNVEV (reference sequence). Trimming pared 5 bases from V and 9 bases from J, leaving 14 bases between. There are 13 residues in the CDR3. CDR3 DNA sequence: TGTGCCAGCAGTCCTTCGAGCTTTGGGCCCCAGCATTTT. This sequence encodes CASSPSSFGPQHF.

A remark on this clone: The junction shows a germline mismatch at one end, possibly a read error. The chain joins TRBV7-7 to TRBJ1-1, with D possibly TRBD1 on 5 matching bases. This CDR3 region has 15 residues. Germline V gene data show CDR1 as SSHAT and CDR2 as FNYEAQ (reference sequence). CDR3 bases: TGTGCTAGCAGCTTATTTGACGGGGGGGACACTGAAGCTTTCTTT. This codes for CASSLFDGGDTEAFF.

V usage is TRBV28 and J usage is TRBJ2-7; perhaps TRBD1 as D (6 bases). Germline V gene lookup returns CDR1 MDHEN and CDR2 SYDVKM. This CDR3 spans 18 amino acids. Deletions cut 4 bases from V and 6 bases from J, with 28 bases between. The CDR3 region is CASSYRRVAGEDKPEQYF. CDR3 nucleotide sequence: TGTGCCAGCAGTTACCGCCGTGTGGCAGGGGAAGACAAACCCGAGCAGTACTTC.

Here the CDR3 reads CASSLNGYEQYF. The CDR3 DNA sequence: TGTGCCAGCAGCTTAAACGGCTACGAGCAGTACTTC. The rearrangement links TRBV7-9 to TRBJ2-7, with D unclear. V lost 2 bases, J lost 3 bases, and 5 bases lay in between. The V gene's germline CDR1 is SEHNR and CDR2 FQNEAQ (reference sequence). This CDR3 is built from 12 residues.

The chain joins TRBV19 to TRBJ2-3; a possible D gene is TRBD1 (6 bases). CDR1 LNHDA and CDR2 SQIVND come from the germline V gene (reference sequence). The length of the CDR3 is 16 residues. V was clipped by 0 bases and J by 3 bases, with 13 bases between them. CDR3 residues: CASSIDLTGRTDTQYF. CDR3 sequence (DNA): TGTGCCAGTAGTATAGATCTCACAGGGCGGACAGATACGCAGTATTTT. Combining the CDR3 with reference TRBV19 and TRBJ2-3 gives the whole variable domain DGGITQSPKYLFRKEGQNVTLSCEQNLNHDAMYWYRQDPGQGLRLIYYSQIVNDFQKGDIAEGYSVSREKKESFPLTVTSAQKNPTAFYLCASSIDLTGRTDTQYFGPGTRLTVL.

This clone was counted a single time. V gene TRBV9 combines with J gene TRBJ1-5; D is perhaps TRBD1 (5 bases). Trimming stripped 4 bases from V and 5 bases from J, with 13 bases between. Germline CDR1 reads SGDLS; CDR2 reads YYNGEE. CDR3 length: 14 residues. For the CDR3, the DNA is TGTGCCAGCAGCCAAGGGTGGGGGGATCAGCCCCAGCATTTT. Translation: CASSQGWGDQPQHF.

The V call is TRBV19, the J call TRBJ2-1, with 7 bases aligning to TRBD2. Unmatched junction bases numbered 7, after V lost 3 bases and J lost 5 bases. The length of the CDR3 is 15 residues. Germline V CDR1 and CDR2: LNHDA, SQIVND (reference sequence). CDR3 sequence: CASSIGGEGNNEQFF. The CDR3 nucleotides are TGTGCCAGTAGTATTGGGGGGGAGGGAAACAATGAGCAGTTCTTC.

The rearrangement links TRBV7-3 to TRBJ1-1; TRBD1 matches 10 bases. Looked up from germline, CDR1 is SGHTA and CDR2 is FQGTGA. This CDR3 is 13 amino acids long. V gave up 4 bases and J gave up 11 bases; unmatched junction bases: 7. The CDR3 DNA is TGTGCCAGCAGCTCCCCGGGGACAGGGGTGGCTTTCTTT. This translates into CASSSPGTGVAFF.

V is TRBV29-1 and J is TRBJ1-1, with 8 bases fitting TRBD1. Germline CDR1 SQVTM, CDR2 ANQGSEA. The J segment lost 0 bases and the V segment lost 6 bases, leaving 6 bases of the junction unmatched. The CDR3 length is 14 residues. This chain's CDR3 is CSVFKGQVNTEAFF. DNA of the CDR3: TGCAGCGTCTTTAAGGGACAGGTGAACACTGAAGCTTTCTTT.

The chain recombines TRBV6-1 with TRBJ2-5; the match to TRBD1 covers 9 bases. J gave up 2 bases and V 3 bases, and 7 bases lay outside the gene matches. The CDR3 loop spans 16 amino acids. Germline V lookup: CDR1 MNHNS, CDR2 SASEGT. The CDR3 loop is CASSEVGTGPQETQYF. CDR3 coding DNA: TGTGCCAGCAGTGAGGTTGGGACAGGGCCTCAAGAGACCCAGTACTTC.

The rearrangement links TRBV5-1 to TRBJ1-5; D might be TRBD1 (6 bases). The CDR3 covers 14 residues. The ends were cut back, 4 bases at V and 5 bases at J, with 13 bases in the middle. Germline V gene sequence: CDR1 SGHRS, CDR2 YFSETQ. The CDR3: CASSPSPGDQPQHF. CDR3 coding DNA: TGCGCCAGCAGCCCCTCCCCAGGGGATCAGCCCCAGCATTTT.

This chain joins TRBV10-1 and TRBJ1-1; the D is unclear. V was shortened by 4 bases and J by 1 base, with 7 bases between the two germline ends. The CDR3 runs 13 residues. Germline CDR1 and CDR2: WNHNN and SYGVQD (reference sequence). The chain's CDR3 is CASSGLPNTEAFF. The CDR3 DNA follows: TGCGCCAGCAGTGGTCTCCCGAACACTGAAGCTTTCTTT.

The chain links TRBV7-9 to TRBJ1-1; D perhaps matches TRBD1 (6 bases). V lost 5 bases to trimming and J lost 0 bases, with 13 bases between them. CDR3 length equals 15 residues. CDR1 SEHNR and CDR2 FQNEAQ come from the germline V gene (reference sequence). In DNA form, the CDR3 reads TGTGCCAGCAGCCCATTCGGACAGATGAACACTGAAGCTTTCTTT. As protein: CASSPFGQMNTEAFF.

The chain has TRBV11-2 and TRBJ2-7; 8 positions agree with TRBD2. The trim removed 3 bases at V and 5 bases at J, leaving 9 bases unmatched. Germline V gene sequence: CDR1 SGHAT, CDR2 FQNNGV. The CDR3 consists of 15 residues. The CDR3 sequence: CASSFRGTSHNEQYF. The CDR3 DNA follows: TGTGCCAGCAGCTTCCGCGGGACTAGTCACAACGAGCAGTACTTC.

Ten or more counts support this clone. This chain links TRBV2 with TRBJ1-1, with 8 positions matching TRBD1. The CDR3 totals 13 residues. Germline V gene sequence: CDR1 SNHLY, CDR2 FYNNEI. V lost 7 bases, J lost 4 bases, and 5 bases stayed unmatched. CDR3 loop: CASMDDRGTEAFF. The CDR3 nucleotides read TGTGCCAGCATGGACGACAGGGGCACTGAAGCTTTCTTT.

V gene TRBV3-1 (or the pseudogene TRBV3-2) combines with J gene TRBJ2-2; D might be TRBD2 (5 bases). Per the germline V gene, CDR1 is LGHDT and CDR2 is YNNKEL (reference sequence). The CDR3 totals 16 residues. V dropped 1 base and J dropped 6 bases, with 15 bases sitting between them. CDR3 sequence: CASSQVLPRGPGELFF. CDR3 DNA sequence: TGTGCCAGCAGCCAAGTCCTCCCTCGGGGTCCCGGGGAGCTGTTTTTT.